This T cell receptor (beta chain) was identified during a study of blood T cell repertoires in COVID-19. Across the study: The origin of the acute and convalescent COVID-19 samples was the United States, Italy and Spain. PBMCs, B-cell-depleted T cells, or T cells provided the cDNA or gDNA that made up the material.

The protocol was immunoSEQ multiplex PCR, while the TCRdb copy is restricted to in-frame clones and leaves out a portion. Of under 300,000 clones in the sample, approximately 83% were seen once. Material for sequencing was peripheral blood. The receptor's source is an elderly woman with acute or convalescent COVID-19.

In DNA, the CDR3 is TGTGCCATCAGGATGGACAGGAGAAACTATGGCTACACCTTC. Its protein product is CAIRMDRRNYGYTF. The chain uses TRBV10-3 and TRBJ1-2; 7 bases map to TRBD1. Germline trimming cut 6 bases from V and 2 bases from J; bases unmatched to any gene: 6. This CDR3 spans 14 amino acids. Germline loops: CDR1 ENHRY, CDR2 SYGVKD.